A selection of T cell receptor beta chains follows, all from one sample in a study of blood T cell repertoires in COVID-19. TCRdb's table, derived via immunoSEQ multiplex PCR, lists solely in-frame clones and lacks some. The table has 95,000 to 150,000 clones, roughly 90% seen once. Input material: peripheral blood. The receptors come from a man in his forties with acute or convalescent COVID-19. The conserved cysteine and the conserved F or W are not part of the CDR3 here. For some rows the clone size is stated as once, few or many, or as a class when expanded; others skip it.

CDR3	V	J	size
ASVRTPRVNSPLH	TRBV27	TRBJ1-6	few
ASSPGIAGTNYGYT	TRBV18	TRBJ1-2	.
ASSQGGGGETQY	TRBV4-2	TRBJ2-5	.
ASAPPEHNEKLF	TRBV6-5	TRBJ1-4	.
AWSTGIQPQH	TRBV30	TRBJ1-5	few
ASSVAGTGGDEQF	TRBV9	TRBJ2-1	.
ASRISSVTYNEQF	TRBV19	TRBJ2-1	many
ASSLRGTSSYNEQF	TRBV27	TRBJ2-1	.
ASSLGAGVVYEQF	TRBV13	TRBJ2-1	few
ASIPLAGLYNEQF	TRBV11-2	TRBJ2-1	.
ASSPVPGQGAYEQF	TRBV7-6	TRBJ2-1	.
ASSDDGDMSTDTQY	TRBV9	TRBJ2-3	.
ASSKGVDQPQH	TRBV9	TRBJ1-5	.
ASSLDGETQY	TRBV5-5	TRBJ2-5	.
ATSGTGGVTDTQY	TRBV24-1	TRBJ2-3	.
ARSLYRGLDEQY	TRBV5-3	TRBJ2-7	.
ASSPLTGRNTEAF	TRBV18	TRBJ1-1	.
ASSWTGGREAF	TRBV5-1	TRBJ1-1	once
ASSLVMAGRGSEQF	TRBV7-2	TRBJ2-1	.
ASSTGGQRCNEQF	TRBV21-1	TRBJ2-1	.
ASSLEIGGAGKLF	TRBV5-1	TRBJ1-4	.
ASSPGGFYEQY	TRBV11-1	TRBJ2-7	once
ASSSTGKYGYT	TRBV12-3/TRBV12-4	TRBJ1-2	few
ASSPQSPRGNQPQH	TRBV18	TRBJ1-5	few
ASSPTRQGLGTQY	TRBV27	TRBJ2-5	.
ASSLEGTGPGELF	TRBV5-8	TRBJ2-2	.